These 7 T cell receptor beta chains share one sample of origin, sequenced in a study of cytomegalovirus exposure and HLA in healthy donors. It was with 60 Vbeta and 13 Jbeta primers that the PCR ran. Profiled with immunoSEQ multiplex PCR; TCRdb holds only in-frame clones, not every one. The sample lists some 130,000 clones, 65% to 80% seen once, with less than 2% in the top ten. The sample comprised PBMCs. The receptor set was obtained from a woman in her forties in good health and CMV-seronegative.

As concerns this clone: Distinct nucleotide sequences in the sample also encode this CDR3. The chain has TRBV29-1 and TRBJ1-1; D gene unclear. CDR3 length: 10 amino acids. Germline loops: CDR1 SQVTM, CDR2 ANQGSEA. Trimming removed 2 bases at V and 8 bases at J, with 6 bases between. The CDR3 region is CSVERGEAFF. CDR3 nucleotides: TGCAGCGTTGAACGGGGAGAAGCTTTCTTT.

This clone was recorded a few times. The chain employs TRBV7-8 and TRBJ1-4; 8 bases align to TRBD1. CDR3 length equals 15 residues. V lost 1 base and J lost 11; bases outside the gene matches: 9. Germline-derived CDR1 and CDR2 are SGHVS and FQNEAQ. DNA of the CDR3: TGTGCCAGCAGCTTAGTGAAAGGACAGGGCCTCAAACTGTTTTTT. Amino acids: CASSLVKGQGLKLFF.

V and J are TRBV5-1 and TRBJ1-4; D call uncertain. Trimming left V 0 bases short and J 7 bases short, with 7 bases between. Germline V CDR1 and CDR2: SGHRS, YFSETQ. The CDR3 is 13 residues long. In DNA, the CDR3 is TGCGCCAGCAGCTTGGCCGGGGTTGAAAAACTGTTTTTT. Its protein is CASSLAGVEKLFF.

The J gene is TRBJ2-3, the V gene TRBV11-2; TRBD2 matches at 7 bases. This CDR3 has 15 residues. Germline V gene data show CDR1 as SGHAT and CDR2 as FQNNGV. V shed 8 bases, J shed 1 base, and the junction held 9 bases outside the gene matches. For the CDR3, the DNA is TGTGCCAGCTCACTAATGGCGGGAGGCACAGATACGCAGTATTTT. Its translation: CASSLMAGGTDTQYF.

This clone was seen a few times. The gene calls are TRBV28 and TRBJ2-7, with a weak D call TRBD2 (5 bases). Germline CDR1 MDHEN, CDR2 SYDVKM. The CDR3 runs to 13 residues. Trimming left V 6 bases short and J 3 bases short, with 12 bases between. The DNA for the CDR3 is TGTGCCAGCAGGCCCGGGAACTTCTACGAGCAGTACTTC. It yields the protein CASRPGNFYEQYF.

The chain combines TRBV9 with TRBJ2-2; 10 positions match TRBD1. Germline CDR1 SGDLS, CDR2 YYNGEE. The CDR3 covers 18 residues. The V segment lost 3 bases and the J segment 0 bases; nucleotides outside the gene matches: 8. This chain's CDR3 is CASSDPGQGESNTGELFF. CDR3 DNA sequence: TGTGCCAGCAGCGATCCAGGACAGGGGGAGTCGAACACCGGGGAGCTGTTTTTT.

This chain connects TRBV19 to TRBJ2-5; a weak D match, TRBD2 (6 bases). CDR1 is LNHDA, CDR2 SQIVND, per germline (reference sequence). This CDR3 is 14 amino acids long. Trimming stripped 1 base from V and 5 bases from J, with 11 bases between. The CDR3 protein is CASSIVVGGETQYF. The CDR3 nucleotides are TGTGCCAGTAGTATAGTGGTCGGGGGTGAGACCCAGTACTTC.